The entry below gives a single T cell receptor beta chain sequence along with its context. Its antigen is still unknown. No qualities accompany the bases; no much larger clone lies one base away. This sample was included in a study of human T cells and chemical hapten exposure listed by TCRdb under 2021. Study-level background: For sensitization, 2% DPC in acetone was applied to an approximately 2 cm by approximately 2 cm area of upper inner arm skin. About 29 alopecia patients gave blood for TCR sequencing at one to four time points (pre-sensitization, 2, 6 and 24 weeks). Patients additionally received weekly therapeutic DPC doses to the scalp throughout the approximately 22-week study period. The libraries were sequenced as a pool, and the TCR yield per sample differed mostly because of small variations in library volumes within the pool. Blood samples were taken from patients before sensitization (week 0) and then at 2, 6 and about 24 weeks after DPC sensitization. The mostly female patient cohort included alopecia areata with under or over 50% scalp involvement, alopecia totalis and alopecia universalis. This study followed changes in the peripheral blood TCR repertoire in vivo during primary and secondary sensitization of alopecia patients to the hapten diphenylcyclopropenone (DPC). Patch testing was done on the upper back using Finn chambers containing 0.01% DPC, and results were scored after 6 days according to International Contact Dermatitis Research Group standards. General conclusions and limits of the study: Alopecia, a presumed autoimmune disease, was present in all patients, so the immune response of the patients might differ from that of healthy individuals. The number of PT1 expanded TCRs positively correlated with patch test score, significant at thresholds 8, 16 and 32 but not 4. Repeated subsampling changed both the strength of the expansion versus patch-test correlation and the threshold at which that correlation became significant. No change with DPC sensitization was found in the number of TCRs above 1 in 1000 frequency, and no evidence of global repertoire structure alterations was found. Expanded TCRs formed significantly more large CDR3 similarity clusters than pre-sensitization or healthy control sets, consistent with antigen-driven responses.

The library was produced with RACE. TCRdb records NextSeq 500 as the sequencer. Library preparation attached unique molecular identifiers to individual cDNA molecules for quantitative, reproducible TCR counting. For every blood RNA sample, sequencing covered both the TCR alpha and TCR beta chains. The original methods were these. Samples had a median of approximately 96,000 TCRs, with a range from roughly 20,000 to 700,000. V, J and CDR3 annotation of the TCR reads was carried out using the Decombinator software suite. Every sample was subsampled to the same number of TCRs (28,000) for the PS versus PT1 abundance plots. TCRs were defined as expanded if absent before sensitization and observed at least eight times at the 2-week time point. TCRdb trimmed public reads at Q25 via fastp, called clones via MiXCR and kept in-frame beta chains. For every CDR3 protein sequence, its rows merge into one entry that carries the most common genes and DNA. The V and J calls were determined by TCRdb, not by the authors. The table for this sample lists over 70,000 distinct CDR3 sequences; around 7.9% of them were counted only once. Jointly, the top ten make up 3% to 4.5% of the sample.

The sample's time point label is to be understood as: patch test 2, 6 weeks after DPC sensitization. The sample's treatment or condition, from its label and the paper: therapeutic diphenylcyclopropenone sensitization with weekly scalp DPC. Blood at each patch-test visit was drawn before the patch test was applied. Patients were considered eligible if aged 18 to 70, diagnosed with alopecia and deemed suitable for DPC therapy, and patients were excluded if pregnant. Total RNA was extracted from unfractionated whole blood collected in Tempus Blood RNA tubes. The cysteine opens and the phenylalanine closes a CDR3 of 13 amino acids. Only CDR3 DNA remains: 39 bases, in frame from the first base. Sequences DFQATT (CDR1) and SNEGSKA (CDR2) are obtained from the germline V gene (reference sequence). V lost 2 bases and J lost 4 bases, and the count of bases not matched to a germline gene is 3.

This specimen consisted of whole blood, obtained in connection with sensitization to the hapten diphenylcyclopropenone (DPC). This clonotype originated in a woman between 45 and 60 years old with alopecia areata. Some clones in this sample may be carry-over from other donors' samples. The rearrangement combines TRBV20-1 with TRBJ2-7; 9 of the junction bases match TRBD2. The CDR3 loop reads CSARLAGLYEQYF. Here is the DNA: TGCAGTGCTAGACTAGCGGGGTTGTACGAGCAGTACTTC.